One sample yielded the 15 T cell receptor beta chains listed below, sequenced in a study of shared clonotypes between healthy human individuals. Assay used: immunoSEQ multiplex PCR; TCRdb lists only in-frame clones, some missing. The sample consists of 900,000 to 1,200,000 clones, roughly 74% of them appearing once. The specimen was memory CD4+ T cells from PBMCs. As for subset: CD45RA-negative fraction. Receptors were obtained from a man aged 18 to 30 in good health. Some clones in this sample may be carry-over from other donors' samples.

The chain joins TRBV6-1 to TRBJ1-1; D may be TRBD1 (6 bases). CDR1 MNHNS and CDR2 SASEGT come from the germline V gene. V was trimmed by 3 bases and J by 3 bases, leaving 8 bases between them. The CDR3 covers 13 residues. The CDR3: CASSDQGYTEAFF. CDR3 nucleotide sequence: TGTGCCAGCAGTGACCAGGGGTACACTGAAGCTTTCTTT.

The chain carries TRBV28 and TRBJ2-1, with 13 positions matching TRBD2. This CDR3 is built from 16 residues. From germline, CDR1 is MDHEN and CDR2 SYDVKM. Unmatched junction bases numbered 8, after V lost 6 bases and J lost 6 bases. The CDR3 nucleotides read TGTGCCAGCAGAAGGATCGGGACTAGCGGGATCAATGAGCAGTTCTTC. Encoded protein: CASRRIGTSGINEQFF.

V and J are TRBV4-1 and TRBJ2-7, with D possibly TRBD1 on 5 matching bases. Trimming removed 1 base from V and 0 bases from J, with 13 bases in between. This CDR3 is built from 16 residues. Looked up from germline, CDR1 is MGHRA and CDR2 is YSYEKL. The CDR3 DNA follows: TGCGCCAGCAGCCAAGTTAGTCAGGGAATCTCCTACGAGCAGTACTTC. It encodes CASSQVSQGISYEQYF.

The V and J genes are TRBV28 and TRBJ2-7; D call uncertain. The V gene's germline CDR1 is MDHEN and CDR2 SYDVKM. This CDR3 has 11 amino acids. V was cut by 6 bases and J by 4 bases, with 7 bases left in between. Here the CDR3 DNA reads TGTGCCAGCAGGTTACTTTACGAGCAGTACTTC. This sequence encodes CASRLLYEQYF.

This rearrangement joins TRBV30 to TRBJ1-2; D ambiguous. CDR1 is GTSNPN, CDR2 SVGIG, per germline (reference sequence). The V gene lost 0 bases and the J gene lost 4 bases, with 9 bases spanning the gap. The CDR3 is 13 amino acids. This chain's CDR3 is CAWSVEGIYGYTF. In nucleotides, the CDR3 is TGTGCCTGGAGTGTGGAAGGGATCTATGGCTACACCTTC.

This chain links TRBV9 with TRBJ2-6; D is unresolved. There are 14 residues in the CDR3. Germline V CDR1 and CDR2: SGDLS, YYNGEE. Trimming removed 2 bases from V and 0 bases from J, with 3 bases in between. CDR3 residues: CASSVDSGANVLTF. CDR3 in DNA: TGTGCCAGCAGCGTGGACTCTGGGGCCAACGTCCTGACTTTC.

The chain uses TRBV5-1 and TRBJ2-5; D tentatively reads TRBD1 or TRBD2 (5 bases each). Trimming removed 2 bases from V and 2 bases from J, with 13 bases in between. The CDR3 extends over 15 amino acids. Germline CDR1 is SGHRS and CDR2 is YFSETQ. The CDR3 DNA is TGCGCCAGCAGCTTCATTGGGACCCAACAAGAGACCCAGTACTTC. It is translated as CASSFIGTQQETQYF.

The chain joins TRBV9 to TRBJ1-4; a possible D gene is TRBD1 (6 bases). Looked up from germline, CDR1 is SGDLS and CDR2 is YYNGEE. There are 15 residues in the CDR3. The V end was cut by 4 bases, the J end by 2 bases, with 12 bases between. The CDR3 region has the DNA TGTGCCAGCAGCCCCACAGGGACGACTAATGAAAAACTGTTTTTT. Its protein is CASSPTGTTNEKLFF.

The chain carries TRBV7-9 and TRBJ1-1, with D unresolved. Germline CDR1 reads SEHNR; CDR2 reads FQNEAQ (reference sequence). This CDR3 region has 17 residues. V gave up 10 bases and J gave up 1 base, with 25 bases separating them. This chain's CDR3 is CATSGPEGGRANTEAFF. DNA of the CDR3: TGTGCCACTAGTGGGCCCGAGGGAGGGCGGGCGAACACTGAAGCTTTCTTT.

The genes are TRBV18 and TRBJ2-5; the D is unclear. This CDR3 has 12 amino acids. Germline V lookup: CDR1 KGHSH, CDR2 LQKENI. V was clipped by 2 bases and J by 1 base, with 2 bases between them. DNA for the CDR3: TGTGCCAGCTCACCAGCCCAAGAGACCCAGTACTTC. Translation gives CASSPAQETQYF.

V and J are TRBV7-9 and TRBJ2-7; TRBD2 matches 9 bases. Germline assignment: CDR1 SEHNR and CDR2 FQNEAQ (reference sequence). The CDR3 has 16 residues. The J segment lost 2 bases and the V segment lost 5 bases, leaving 10 bases of the junction unmatched. The CDR3 loop reads CASSPVRLADTYEQYF. CDR3 sequence (DNA): TGTGCCAGCAGCCCCGTCCGACTAGCGGATACCTACGAGCAGTACTTC.

Concerning this clone: Possible read error: a much larger clone is one base away. Other DNA sequences from this sample encode an identical CDR3 as well. This chain links TRBV29-1 with TRBJ2-7; the D gene is possibly TRBD2 (7 bases). The CDR3 covers 12 residues. V lost 7 bases, J lost 4 bases, and 14 bases lay in between. CDR1 SQVTM and CDR2 ANQGSEA come from the germline V gene. The chain's CDR3 is CSGGGGSYEQYF. The DNA for the CDR3 is TGCAGCGGTGGGGGGGGCTCTTACGAGCAGTACTTC.

The chain is built from TRBV5-4 and TRBJ1-5, with a weak D call TRBD1 (5 bases). Trimming left V 5 bases short and J 5 bases short, with 17 bases between. The CDR3 extends over 15 amino acids. Germline CDR1 SGHNT, CDR2 YYREEE (reference sequence). The CDR3 loop reads CASSLGAGRDQPQHF. The CDR3 bases are TGTGCCAGCAGTCTCGGGGCGGGTAGGGATCAGCCCCAGCATTTT.

For this clone: A read error is possible here, since a much larger clone lies one base away. The chain uses TRBV5-3 and TRBJ1-1; a weak D match, TRBD1 (6 bases). TRBV5-3 has ORF status, its function being uncertain. This CDR3 comprises 12 residues. The CDR3 loop is CASSSRGTEAFF. CDR3 nucleotides: TGTGCCAGCAGCTCCAGGGGTACTGAAGCTTTCTTT.

The chain carries TRBV2 and TRBJ2-7; 11 bases are a match to TRBD2. The DNA end is a closer match to TRBJ2-5, so the J assignment may be wrong. The CDR3 is made up of 16 amino acids. The germline V gene has CDR1 SNHLY and CDR2 FYNNEI. CDR3: CASRMGLADIQETQYF. As DNA, the CDR3 is TGTGCCAGCAGAATGGGACTAGCGGATATTCAAGAGACCCAGTACTTC.